The rows below give T cell receptor beta chains drawn from one sample of a study of OX40 agonist ivuxolimab in advanced cancers. The method was immunoSEQ multiplex PCR; TCRdb's version includes in-frame clones alone and lacks a portion of them. In the table there are around 25,000 clones, roughly 78% of which are singletons. Sequencing used CD4+ or CD8+ T cells sorted from blood, obtained in a trial of the OX40 agonist ivuxolimab. These receptors all stem from an adult with an advanced solid tumor such as melanoma, head and neck, liver or kidney cancer. Both conserved end residues are part of each CDR3. A D gene is named only where the DNA matches it firmly. Size is stated for part of the rows, as once, few or many counts, or as a class when the clone is expanded.

size: -; J: TRBJ2-2; V: TRBV28; D: -; CDR3: CASSLLSTGNTGELFF; DNA: TGTGCCAGCAGTTTATTAAGCACGGGGAACACCGGGGAGCTGTTTTTT
size: -; J: TRBJ1-6; V: TRBV30; D: -; CDR3: CAWNLGEGAPLHF; DNA: TGTGCCTGGAACCTGGGGGAGGGAGCACCCCTCCACTTT
size: -; J: TRBJ2-3; V: TRBV27; D: -; CDR3: CASRWMGATDTQYF; DNA: TGTGCCAGCCGCTGGATGGGGGCCACAGATACGCAGTATTTT
size: few; J: TRBJ2-7; V: TRBV28; D: -; CDR3: CASAAGQPYEQYF; DNA: TGTGCCAGCGCCGCGGGACAGCCATACGAGCAGTACTTC
size: -; J: TRBJ2-3; V: TRBV29-1; D: TRBD1; CDR3: CSGGQGEATDTQYF; DNA: TGCAGCGGGGGACAGGGTGAGGCCACAGATACGCAGTATTTT
size: few; J: TRBJ1-5; V: TRBV11-2; D: -; CDR3: CASSSGPNQPQHF; DNA: TGTGCCAGCAGCTCGGGACCAAATCAGCCCCAGCATTTT
size: -; J: TRBJ1-3; V: TRBV2; D: -; CDR3: CTSMAQSVSGNTIYF; DNA: TGTACCAGCATGGCGCAATCGGTCTCTGGAAACACCATATATTTT
size: once; J: TRBJ1-1; V: TRBV11-2; D: -; CDR3: CASSRQAEAFF; DNA: TGTGCCAGCAGCCGTCAAGCTGAAGCTTTCTTT
size: -; J: TRBJ2-1; V: TRBV6-5; D: -; CDR3: CASNSESSSYNEQFF; DNA: TGTGCCAGCAACTCAGAGAGTAGCTCCTACAATGAGCAGTTCTTC
size: -; J: TRBJ2-1; V: TRBV9; D: -; CDR3: CASSVSHLSYNEQFF; DNA: TGTGCCAGCAGCGTAAGTCACCTTTCCTACAATGAGCAGTTCTTC
size: -; J: TRBJ2-5; V: TRBV5-4; D: TRBD1; CDR3: CASSLETGRETQYF; DNA: TGTGCCAGCAGCTTGGAGACAGGGCGGGAGACCCAGTACTTC
size: -; J: TRBJ2-3; V: TRBV4-3; D: TRBD1; CDR3: CASSQVFLATGGRTQYF; DNA: TGCGCCAGCAGCCAAGTCTTTCTCGCCACAGGGGGAAGAACGCAGTATTTT
size: -; J: TRBJ1-2; V: TRBV28; D: TRBD1; CDR3: CASRADRGLGYTF; DNA: TGTGCCAGCAGAGCTGACAGGGGGCTTGGCTACACCTTC
size: -; J: TRBJ1-3; V: TRBV6-5; D: -; CDR3: CASSLEGSGNTIYF; DNA: TGTGCCAGCAGTTTAGAGGGGTCTGGAAACACCATATATTTT
size: -; J: TRBJ2-3; V: TRBV7-3; D: TRBD2; CDR3: CASSLNPRGGTDTQYF; DNA: TGTGCCAGCAGCTTAAACCCACGGGGAGGGACAGATACGCAGTATTTT
size: -; J: TRBJ1-2; V: TRBV7-3; D: TRBD1; CDR3: CASSQSDRDDGYTF; DNA: TGTGCCAGCAGCCAGTCGGACAGGGACGATGGCTACACCTTC
size: -; J: TRBJ2-7; V: TRBV6-5; D: TRBD1; CDR3: CASSYWAGGGYEQYF; DNA: TGTGCCAGCAGTTACTGGGCAGGGGGCGGCTACGAGCAGTACTTC
size: -; J: TRBJ2-1; V: TRBV28; D: -; CDR3: CASSGGVSRLIDNEQFF; DNA: TGTGCCAGCAGTGGGGGCGTATCGCGTCTGATCGACAATGAGCAGTTCTTC
size: -; J: TRBJ2-1; V: TRBV27; D: TRBD2; CDR3: CASSSNVPGLVGGDNEQFF; DNA: TGTGCCAGCAGTTCAAACGTCCCGGGACTAGTAGGGGGTGACAATGAGCAGTTCTTC
size: -; J: TRBJ2-7; V: TRBV29-1; D: -; CDR3: CSVVTGKQYF; DNA: TGCAGCGTTGTAACAGGCAAGCAGTACTTC
size: -; J: TRBJ1-2; V: TRBV11-1; D: -; CDR3: CASSPEDGYGYTF; DNA: TGTGCCAGCAGCCCAGAAGACGGTTATGGCTACACCTTC
size: -; J: TRBJ1-1; V: TRBV7-2; D: -; CDR3: CASSRRLGETEAFF; DNA: TGTGCCAGCAGCCGCCGACTGGGGGAAACTGAAGCTTTCTTT
size: -; J: TRBJ1-1; V: TRBV6-5; D: TRBD1; CDR3: CASSTQGSTEAFF; DNA: TGTGCCAGCAGTACACAGGGGAGCACTGAAGCTTTCTTT
size: -; J: TRBJ2-7; V: TRBV6-5; D: -; CDR3: CASRTTTTDEQYF; DNA: TGTGCCAGCAGGACAACAACGACGGACGAGCAGTACTTC
size: -; J: TRBJ2-7; V: TRBV5-5; D: -; CDR3: CASSLRGSPSGEQYF; DNA: TGTGCCAGCAGCTTGAGAGGGTCTCCAAGTGGGGAGCAGTACTTC
size: -; J: TRBJ2-2; V: TRBV19; D: -; CDR3: CASSIWGTSNTGELFF; DNA: TGTGCCAGTAGTATATGGGGGACTTCGAACACCGGGGAGCTGTTTTTT
size: -; J: TRBJ1-4; V: TRBV19; D: -; CDR3: CASSKQQGTNEKLFF; DNA: TGTGCCAGTAGTAAACAACAGGGCACTAATGAAAAACTGTTTTTT
size: once; J: TRBJ1-3; V: TRBV28; D: -; CDR3: CASSLTGPVSSGNTIYF; DNA: TGTGCCAGCAGTTTAACGGGACCTGTGAGCTCTGGAAACACCATATATTTT
size: -; J: TRBJ2-7; V: TRBV7-2; D: TRBD2; CDR3: CASSLPGGYEQYF; DNA: TGTGCCAGCAGCTTACCGGGGGGCTACGAGCAGTACTTC
size: -; J: TRBJ2-1; V: TRBV27; D: -; CDR3: CASSPGGTYNEQFF; DNA: TGTGCCAGCAGCCCAGGGGGGACGTACAATGAGCAGTTCTTC
size: -; J: TRBJ1-2; V: TRBV28; D: -; CDR3: CASTRLGGAIGYTF; DNA: TGTGCCAGCACCCGGTTGGGGGGGGCGATTGGCTACACCTTC
size: few; J: TRBJ1-1; V: TRBV5-5; D: TRBD1; CDR3: CASSKDRGPTEAFF; DNA: TGTGCCAGCAGTAAGGACAGGGGGCCCACTGAAGCTTTCTTT
size: -; J: TRBJ1-5; V: TRBV11-2; D: -; CDR3: CASSLDRGGNQPQHF; DNA: TGTGCCAGCAGCTTAGATCGAGGGGGCAATCAGCCCCAGCATTTT
size: -; J: TRBJ1-6; V: TRBV5-1; D: -; CDR3: CASSRQEISSYNSPLHF; DNA: TGCGCCAGCAGTCGACAAGAGATTAGCTCCTATAATTCACCCCTCCACTTT
size: -; J: TRBJ1-3; V: TRBV7-3; D: -; CDR3: CASSLTPSGGNTIYF; DNA: TGTGCCAGCAGCTTAACCCCATCCGGGGGAAACACCATATATTTT
size: -; J: TRBJ1-5; V: TRBV19; D: -; CDR3: CASAFWVNQPQHF; DNA: TGTGCCAGCGCCTTCTGGGTCAATCAGCCCCAGCATTTT
size: -; J: TRBJ2-7; V: TRBV5-4; D: -; CDR3: CASSLDSTAYEQYF; DNA: TGTGCCAGCAGCTTGGACAGTACGGCCTACGAGCAGTACTTC
size: -; J: TRBJ1-4; V: TRBV2; D: -; CDR3: CASSEAGKLFF; DNA: TGTGCCAGCAGTGAAGCCGGAAAACTGTTTTTT
size: -; J: TRBJ1-6; V: TRBV6-1; D: -; CDR3: CASSEMASSYNSPLHF; DNA: TGTGCCAGCAGTGAGATGGCTAGCTCCTATAATTCACCCCTCCACTTT
size: once; J: TRBJ2-1; V: TRBV7-8; D: TRBD1; CDR3: CASSGQGFNEQFF; DNA: TGTGCCAGCAGCGGACAGGGGTTCAATGAGCAGTTCTTC
size: -; J: TRBJ2-3; V: TRBV7-8; D: -; CDR3: CASSLGRFGGTDTQYF; DNA: TGTGCCAGCAGCTTAGGACGGTTCGGTGGGACAGATACGCAGTATTTT
size: -; J: TRBJ1-1; V: TRBV5-6; D: -; CDR3: CASSLNTEAFF; DNA: TGTGCCAGCAGCCTGAACACTGAAGCTTTCTTT
size: -; J: TRBJ1-6; V: TRBV6-6; D: TRBD1; CDR3: CAISFGTGNNSPLHF; DNA: TGTGCCATCAGCTTCGGGACAGGCAATAATTCACCCCTCCACTTT
size: -; J: TRBJ2-3; V: TRBV11-2; D: -; CDR3: CASSLATGFADTQYF; DNA: TGTGCCAGCAGCTTAGCTACAGGGTTTGCAGATACGCAGTATTTT
size: -; J: TRBJ1-2; V: TRBV4-3; D: -; CDR3: CASSQVSVTRGYTF; DNA: TGCGCCAGCAGCCAGGTCTCAGTTACTAGGGGCTACACCTTC
size: -; J: TRBJ2-5; V: TRBV27; D: -; CDR3: CASKPLQGLEETQYF; DNA: TGTGCCAGCAAGCCCCTACAGGGCTTGGAAGAGACCCAGTACTTC
size: -; J: TRBJ1-1; V: TRBV10-3; D: -; CDR3: CAISESGPEAFF; DNA: TGTGCCATCAGTGAGTCGGGGCCTGAAGCTTTCTTT
size: -; J: TRBJ2-5; V: TRBV7-6; D: -; CDR3: CASSPGETQYF; DNA: TGTGCCAGCAGCCCCGGGGAGACCCAGTACTTC
size: -; J: TRBJ2-7; V: TRBV5-6; D: TRBD2; CDR3: CASSFTSGRGYEQYF; DNA: TGTGCCAGCAGTTTTACTAGCGGGAGGGGGTACGAGCAGTACTTC
size: -; J: TRBJ2-5; V: TRBV7-2; D: -; CDR3: CASSFRRGPRETQYF; DNA: TGTGCCAGCAGCTTTCGGAGGGGGCCTAGAGAGACCCAGTACTTC
size: once; J: TRBJ2-7; V: TRBV4-1; D: TRBD1; CDR3: CASSQDPGTGGTYEQYF; DNA: TGCGCCAGCAGCCAAGATCCCGGGACAGGGGGAACCTACGAGCAGTACTTC
size: once; J: TRBJ2-6; V: TRBV6-6; D: -; CDR3: CASSYPAASGANVLTF; DNA: TGTGCCAGCAGTTACCCAGCGGCATCTGGGGCCAACGTCCTGACTTTC